The T cell receptor beta chain described here comes from a study of T-cell memory formation after mild COVID-19. This clonotype was picked up a small number of times. TCRdb redid the calling of the 5' RACE reads with MiXCR, one entry per CDR3 protein. The table has 250,000 to 300,000 distinct CDR3 sequences, 15% to 20% seen once. Per the germline V gene, CDR1 is SGHVS and CDR2 is FQNEAQ. This CDR3 region has 12 residues. V was clipped by 4 bases and J by 1 base, with 4 bases between them. Sequencing input: PBMCs or a T cell subset sorted from them (not recorded which). This receptor was identified in a young man who had mild COVID-19 (a few samples of this study predate the infection). Cell type and time point are not known. The V gene is TRBV7-8, the J gene TRBJ2-5; no definite D call. Written as DNA, the CDR3 is TGTGCCAGCAGCTCCGTCCAAGAGACCCAGTACTTC. Amino acid sequence: CASSSVQETQYF.